This T cell receptor (beta chain) was profiled in a study of regulatory T cells in long-lasting Graves disease. Overall study context: A definition of persistent Graves' disease required over 5 years of antithyroid drugs plus positive TSH receptor antibodies.

HTBI primers from iRepertoire and Arm-PCR of CDR3 regions yielded the TCR beta libraries. TCRdb processed the multiplex PCR reads anew with MiXCR; each CDR3 protein has one entry. Altogether 500,000 to 700,000 distinct CDR3 sequences are present, about 32% being singletons, with the ten largest covering roughly 40%. CDR3 size: 12 residues. The V and J ends lost 8 bases and 1 base, in that order; junction bases with no gene match: 4. The germline CDR1 and CDR2 sequences are SQVTM and ANQGSEA. Whole-study results and caveats: Thyroid tissue was not sampled; only peripheral blood was.

This clonotype has more than one count but fewer than ten. The target antigen is unknown. Time point given: persistent/refractory GD, antithyroid drugs over 5 years with positive TRAb. Researchers made the TCR library from RNA that was extracted from PBMCs. The source was peripheral blood mononuclear cells (PBMCs), collected when the disease was refractory, from a patient treated with antithyroid drugs. This sequence joins TRBV29-1 and TRBJ1-1; 7 positions agree with TRBD1. This TCR was recovered from a female donor with Graves disease. CDR3 residues: CSTNRGNTEAFF. CDR3 bases: TGCAGCACAAACAGGGGGAACACTGAAGCTTTCTTT.